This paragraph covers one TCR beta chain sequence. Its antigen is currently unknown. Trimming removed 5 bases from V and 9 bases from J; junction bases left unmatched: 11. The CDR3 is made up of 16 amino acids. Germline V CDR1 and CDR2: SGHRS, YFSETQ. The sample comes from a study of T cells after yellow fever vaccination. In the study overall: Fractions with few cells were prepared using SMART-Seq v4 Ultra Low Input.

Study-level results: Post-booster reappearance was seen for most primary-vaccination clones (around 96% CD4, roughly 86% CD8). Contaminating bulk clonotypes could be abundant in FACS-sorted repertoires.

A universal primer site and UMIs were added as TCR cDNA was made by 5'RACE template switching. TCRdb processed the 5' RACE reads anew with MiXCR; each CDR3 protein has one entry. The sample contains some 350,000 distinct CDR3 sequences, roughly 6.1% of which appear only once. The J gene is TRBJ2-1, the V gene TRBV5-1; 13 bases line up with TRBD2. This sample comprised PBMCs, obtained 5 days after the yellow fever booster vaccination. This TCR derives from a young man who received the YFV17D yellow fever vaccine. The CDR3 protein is CASSSTGGLAGVEQFF. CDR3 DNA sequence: TGCGCCAGCAGTTCCACGGGTGGACTAGCGGGAGTTGAGCAGTTCTTC.